A selection of T cell receptor beta chains follows, all from one sample in a study of cytomegalovirus exposure and HLA in healthy donors. The data were produced by immunoSEQ multiplex PCR, yet TCRdb's version contains in-frame clones alone and is incomplete. The data show fewer than 250,000 clones, about 80% seen once. The sequenced sample consisted of PBMCs. All receptors derive from a man aged 35-49 years in good health and CMV-seropositive. CDR3s include the opening cysteine and the closing phenylalanine or tryptophan. D genes are given only for firm matches.

j_call,v_call,d_call,cdr3_aa,cdr3_nt
TRBJ2-2,TRBV29-1,TRBD2,CSVAPPWTSGRSTGELFF,TGCAGCGTTGCCCCCCCCTGGACTAGCGGGAGGTCCACCGGGGAGCTGTTTTTT
TRBJ2-3,TRBV27,TRBD2,CASSLGGLAGSTDTQYF,TGTGCCAGCAGTTTAGGGGGACTAGCGGGATCCACAGATACGCAGTATTTT
TRBJ1-2,TRBV5-1,NA,CASSLSGDLYGYTF,TGCGCCAGCAGCTTGTCGGGGGACCTCTATGGCTACACCTTC
TRBJ2-2,TRBV27,NA,CASSLGQGGTGELFF,TGTGCCAGCAGTTTAGGGCAGGGAGGCACCGGGGAGCTGTTTTTT
TRBJ2-3,TRBV5-1,NA,CASSLVGGPRTDTQYF,TGCGCCAGCAGCTTGGTTGGGGGCCCCCGCACAGATACGCAGTATTTT
TRBJ2-1,TRBV6-1,TRBD2,CASSRLAPSPEQFF,TGTGCCAGCAGTAGACTAGCTCCGTCACCCGAGCAGTTCTTC
TRBJ1-2,TRBV2,TRBD1,CASTKGDRAVNYGYTF,TGTGCCAGCACTAAAGGGGACAGGGCAGTCAACTATGGCTACACCTTC
TRBJ2-3,TRBV5-1,NA,CASSLGESAGTDTQYF,TGCGCCAGCAGCTTGGGGGAGAGCGCTGGCACAGATACGCAGTATTTT
TRBJ1-1,TRBV6-4,TRBD1,CASSERTGGNTEAFF,TGTGCCAGCAGTGAGCGGACAGGGGGGAACACTGAAGCTTTCTTT
TRBJ2-3,TRBV4-3,NA,CASSQAALGATQYF,TGCGCCAGCAGCCAAGCGGCCTTGGGGGCTACGCAGTATTTT